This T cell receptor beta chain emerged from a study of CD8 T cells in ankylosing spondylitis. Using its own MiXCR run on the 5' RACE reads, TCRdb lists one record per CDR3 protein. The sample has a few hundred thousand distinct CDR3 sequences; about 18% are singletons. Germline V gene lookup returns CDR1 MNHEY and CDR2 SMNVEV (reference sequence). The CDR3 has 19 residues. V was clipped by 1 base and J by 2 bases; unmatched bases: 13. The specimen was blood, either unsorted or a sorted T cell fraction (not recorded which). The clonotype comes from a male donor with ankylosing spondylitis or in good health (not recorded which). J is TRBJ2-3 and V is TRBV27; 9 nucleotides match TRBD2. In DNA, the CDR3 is TGTGCCAGCAGTTTATTGGGAGGAGCGGGGGGCCCACCCACAGATACGCAGTATTTT. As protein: CASSLLGGAGGPPTDTQYF.